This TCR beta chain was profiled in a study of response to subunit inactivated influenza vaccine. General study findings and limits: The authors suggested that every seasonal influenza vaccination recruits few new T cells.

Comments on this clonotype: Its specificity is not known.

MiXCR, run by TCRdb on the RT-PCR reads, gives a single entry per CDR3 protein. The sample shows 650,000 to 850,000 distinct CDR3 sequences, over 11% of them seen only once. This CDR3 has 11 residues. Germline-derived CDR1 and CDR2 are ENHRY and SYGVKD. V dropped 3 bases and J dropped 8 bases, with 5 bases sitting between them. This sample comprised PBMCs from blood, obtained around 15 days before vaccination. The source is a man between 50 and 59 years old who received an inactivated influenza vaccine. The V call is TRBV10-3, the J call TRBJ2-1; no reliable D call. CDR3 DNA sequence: TGTGCCATCAGTGATGGTGATGAGCAGTTCTTC. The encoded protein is CAISDGDEQFF.